These 32 T cell receptor beta chains were all obtained from the same sample, sequenced in a study of graft-versus-host responses after intestinal transplantation. These receptors' antigens are unknown. Clones were sequenced by immunoSEQ multiplex PCR, and TCRdb holds only the in-frame ones, with some missing. The sample records roughly 77,000 clones, around 92% being singletons. The source material was unstimulated CD8+ T cells sorted from spleen or lymph node cells, sampled before intestinal transplant. The receptors originated from a human donor who received an intestinal transplant.

This clone showed up just once. V usage is TRBV6-1 and J usage is TRBJ1-1; 7 positions match TRBD1. In germline, CDR1 is MNHNS, CDR2 SASEGT. The junction had 4 bases not matched to a gene; V was cut back by 6 bases and J by 0 bases. The CDR3 loop spans 14 amino acids. CDR3 protein: CASRQGRLNTEAFF. In DNA form, the CDR3 reads TGTGCCAGCAGACAGGGGAGGTTGAACACTGAAGCTTTCTTT.

The rearrangement links TRBV7-9 to TRBJ1-3, with D perhaps TRBD1 (6 bases). The V gene lost 6 bases and the J gene lost 0 bases, with 21 bases spanning the gap. Germline-derived CDR1 and CDR2 are SEHNR and FQNEAQ (reference sequence). The CDR3 is 18 residues long. The CDR3 nucleotides read TGTGCCAGCAGGGCACAAAACGGGGGGCTAAGCTCTGGAAACACCATATATTTT. This codes for CASRAQNGGLSSGNTIYF.

The V call is TRBV7-9, the J call TRBJ2-1; tentatively, D is TRBD2 (5 bases). V was pared by 3 bases and J by 5 bases, with 8 bases between. The CDR3 is 13 residues long. Germline CDR1 and CDR2: SEHNR and FQNEAQ (reference sequence). CDR3 nucleotides: TGTGCCAGCAGCTTGGACGGGAACAATGAGCAGTTCTTC. This codes for CASSLDGNNEQFF.

The rearrangement uses TRBV15 and TRBJ1-1, with D perhaps matching TRBD1 (5 bases). The V gene's germline CDR1 is LNHNV and CDR2 YYDKDF (reference sequence). Trimming cost V 7 bases and J 2 bases, with 11 bases left between them. This CDR3 has 13 amino acids. The CDR3 loop is CATTGTDNTEAFF. The CDR3 DNA follows: TGTGCCACCACTGGGACTGACAACACTGAAGCTTTCTTT.

The rearrangement joins TRBV19 to TRBJ2-5, with 16 nucleotides matching TRBD2. J gave up 4 bases and V 6 bases, and 5 bases lay outside the gene matches. The germline CDR1 and CDR2 sequences are LNHDA and SQIVND (reference sequence). This CDR3 region has 16 residues. The CDR3 DNA reads as TGTGCCAGTAGCATCGGGACTAGCGGGGGGGGAGAGACCCAGTACTTC. Its protein is CASSIGTSGGGETQYF.

V and J are TRBV4-1 and TRBJ2-1; D is possibly TRBD1 (6 bases). V was pared by 5 bases and J by 4 bases, with 9 bases between. Germline V gene sequence: CDR1 MGHRA, CDR2 YSYEKL. This CDR3 contains 13 residues. The CDR3 nucleotides read TGCGCCAGCAGCTGGACAGCTTACAATGAGCAGTTCTTC. This gives the protein CASSWTAYNEQFF.

The J gene is TRBJ1-5, the V gene TRBV4-1; 8 bases match TRBD1. The length of the CDR3 is 17 residues. The V gene's germline CDR1 is MGHRA and CDR2 YSYEKL. Unmatched junction bases numbered 13, after V lost 2 bases and J lost 7 bases. The CDR3 spells CASSQPLRGQVGQPQHF. The DNA of the CDR3 is TGCGCCAGCAGCCAACCCCTTCGGGGACAGGTCGGCCAGCCCCAGCATTTT.

The CDR3 DNA reads as TGTGCCAGCAGCTCGACTAGCGGGGGGAGGTACAATGAGCAGTTCTTC. Translation: CASSSTSGGRYNEQFF. The chain has TRBV5-4 and TRBJ2-1; TRBD2 matches at 13 bases. The V segment lost 3 bases and the J segment 4 bases; nucleotides outside the gene matches: 4. CDR3 length: 16 residues. CDR1 is SGHNT and CDR2 is YYREEE in the germline V gene (reference sequence).

This clone was found a few times. V is TRBV6-1 and J is TRBJ2-2; D is perhaps TRBD1 (5 bases). Germline CDR1 is MNHNS and CDR2 is SASEGT. The CDR3 consists of 14 residues. V was clipped by 6 bases and J by 3 bases, with 11 bases between them. The CDR3 DNA reads as TGTGCCAGCAGCGGCAGGGCAGACACCGGGGAGCTGTTTTTT. Amino acids: CASSGRADTGELFF.

The J gene is TRBJ2-7, the V gene TRBV7-3; 9 nucleotides line up with TRBD2. The CDR3 has 16 residues. V lost 5 bases and J lost 2; bases outside the gene matches: 10. Germline CDR1 SGHTA, CDR2 FQGTGA. CDR3 sequence reads: CASSPQAGGPPYEQYF. CDR3 bases: TGTGCCAGCAGCCCCCAGGCGGGAGGGCCCCCCTACGAGCAGTACTTC.

The chain uses TRBV7-2 and TRBJ1-1, with D tentatively TRBD1 (6 bases). From germline, CDR1 is SGHTA and CDR2 FQGNSA. This CDR3 has 14 residues. The V gene lost 6 bases and the J gene lost 3 bases, with 14 bases spanning the gap. The CDR3 DNA is TGTGCCAGCAGTCGTATCGGGGGGCACACTGAAGCTTTCTTT. Translated, it gives CASSRIGGHTEAFF.

The chain is built from TRBV29-1 and TRBJ2-7; maybe TRBD2 (5 bases). This CDR3 comprises 13 residues. Trimming shortened V by 7 bases and J by 3 bases, and 16 bases separated the two germline ends. Germline V gives CDR1 SQVTM, CDR2 ANQGSEA. As DNA, the CDR3 is TGCAGCGCCCATTGGGGAGAGTTCTACGAGCAGTACTTC. This codes for CSAHWGEFYEQYF.

This rearrangement joins TRBV9 to TRBJ2-3, with TRBD1 as a possible D gene (6 bases). The germline V gene encodes CDR1 SGDLS and CDR2 YYNGEE. The CDR3 runs 15 residues. V lost 4 bases, J lost 1 base, and 13 bases lay in between. CDR3 coding DNA: TGTGCCAGCAGCCTGGCCAGGGGCGGCACAGATACGCAGTATTTT. Translation gives CASSLARGGTDTQYF.

The chain employs TRBV5-1 and TRBJ2-7; the match to TRBD1 covers 8 bases. The V and J ends lost 2 bases and 5 bases, in that order; junction bases with no gene match: 6. The CDR3 consists of 14 residues. Germline CDR1 and CDR2: SGHRS and YFSETQ. The CDR3 region is CASSLEDRDDEQYF. CDR3 nucleotide sequence: TGCGCCAGCAGCTTAGAGGACAGGGACGACGAGCAGTACTTC.

The CDR3 sequence: CASSSTGSPGDEQYF. DNA of the CDR3: TGTGCCAGCAGTTCGACAGGGTCCCCTGGGGACGAGCAGTACTTC. This chain links TRBV27 with TRBJ2-7, with 7 bases identical to TRBD1. The CDR3 is 15 residues long. Per germline, CDR1 MNHEY and CDR2 SMNVEV (reference sequence). The V gene end was trimmed by 4 bases and the J gene end by 5 bases; junction bases not matched to a gene: 11.

The chain uses TRBV30 and TRBJ1-3; D may be TRBD1 (5 bases). This CDR3 region has 12 residues. The germline V gene has CDR1 GTSNPN and CDR2 SVGIG (reference sequence). The ends were cut back, 5 bases at V and 9 bases at J, with 14 bases in the middle. The CDR3 reads CAWGGAEVTIYF. The CDR3, as DNA: TGTGCCTGGGGAGGGGCTGAGGTCACCATATATTTT.

The gene calls are TRBV28 and TRBJ2-1; 8 bases are shared with TRBD1. CDR3 length: 16 residues. The J segment lost 0 bases and the V segment lost 4 bases, leaving 5 bases of the junction unmatched. Looked up from germline, CDR1 is MDHEN and CDR2 is SYDVKM. For the CDR3, the DNA is TGTGCCAGCAGTTCCCCAGGGGGCAGCTCCTACAATGAGCAGTTCTTC. It encodes CASSSPGGSSYNEQFF.

The V gene is TRBV10-2, the J gene TRBJ1-1; D unresolved. The CDR3 is 15 amino acids. Trimming took 4 bases from V and 3 from J, leaving 15 bases between them. Germline CDR1 reads WSHSY; CDR2 reads SAAADI. Here the CDR3 DNA reads TGCGCCAGCAGTGCTATTATGGGGAGGGACACTGAAGCTTTCTTT. Protein: CASSAIMGRDTEAFF.

The rearrangement links TRBV7-9 to TRBJ1-5; the match to TRBD1 covers 8 bases. In germline, CDR1 is SEHNR, CDR2 FQNEAQ (reference sequence). The length of the CDR3 is 13 residues. With V trimmed by 5 bases and J by 7 bases, 4 bases remained unmatched. For the CDR3, the DNA is TGTGCCAGCAGCCAAGACAGGGGCCAGCCCCAGCATTTT. Translated: CASSQDRGQPQHF.

The rearrangement joins TRBV15 to TRBJ2-1; the match to TRBD1 covers 9 bases. There are 16 residues in the CDR3. CDR1 is LNHNV, CDR2 YYDKDF, per germline (reference sequence). V lost 1 base, J lost 1 base, and 2 bases stayed unmatched. This chain's CDR3 is CATSRGGQGSYNEQFF. The CDR3 DNA follows: TGTGCCACCAGCAGAGGGGGACAGGGTTCCTACAATGAGCAGTTCTTC.

The chain carries TRBV10-3 and TRBJ2-5; 9 bases are a match to TRBD2. The CDR3 sequence is 14 residues long. The J segment lost 1 base and the V segment lost 6 bases, leaving 3 bases of the junction unmatched. Germline CDR1 ENHRY, CDR2 SYGVKD. CDR3 nucleotides: TGTGCCATCAGACGAGCGGGGGGCCAAGAGACCCAGTACTTC. This translates into CAIRRAGGQETQYF.

The chain carries TRBV5-3 and TRBJ1-1; D is unresolved. TRBV5-3 is given ORF status, its function remaining uncertain. The V and J ends lost 3 bases and 4 bases respectively, with 10 bases between them. The CDR3 extends over 13 amino acids. The CDR3 reads CARSSYTGTEAFF. In nucleotides, the CDR3 is TGTGCCAGAAGCTCCTACACGGGCACTGAAGCTTTCTTT.

This clone was seen only once. The chain recombines TRBV9 with TRBJ2-1, with D perhaps TRBD2 (7 bases). V was cut by 3 bases and J by 5 bases, with 12 bases left in between. CDR1 is SGDLS, CDR2 YYNGEE, per germline. CDR3 length: 14 residues. CDR3 bases: TGTGCCAGCAGCGCTGGGGGGGCCGACAATGAGCAGTTCTTC. This sequence encodes CASSAGGADNEQFF.

The J gene is TRBJ2-4, the V gene TRBV7-9, with D maybe TRBD1 (6 bases). CDR3 length: 18 amino acids. The ends were cut back, 3 bases at V and 7 bases at J, with 25 bases in the middle. Germline CDR1 reads SEHNR; CDR2 reads FQNEAQ (reference sequence). CDR3 bases: TGTGCCAGCAGCTTCGCAGGGGATAAACCGCGGAAAATGAACATTCAGTACTTC. Protein product: CASSFAGDKPRKMNIQYF.

This clone appeared a few times. Other nucleotide sequences from this sample produce the same CDR3. The chain carries TRBV28 and TRBJ2-2, with D perhaps matching TRBD1 (6 bases). CDR3 length: 15 residues. CDR1 MDHEN and CDR2 SYDVKM come from the germline V gene. The germline V and J ends were trimmed by 1 base and 4 bases, with 10 bases remaining between them. The chain's CDR3 is CASSLSQGGTGELFF. CDR3 nucleotides: TGTGCCAGCAGTTTATCCCAAGGGGGCACCGGGGAGCTGTTTTTT.

The chain combines TRBV7-9 with TRBJ1-1; no reliable D call. This CDR3 region has 15 residues. Deletions cut 1 base from V and 0 bases from J, with 9 bases between. The germline V gene encodes CDR1 SEHNR and CDR2 FQNEAQ (reference sequence). The CDR3 loop is CASSLVAGMNTEAFF. The DNA for the CDR3 is TGTGCCAGCAGCTTAGTGGCGGGGATGAACACTGAAGCTTTCTTT.

The chain recombines TRBV11-2 with TRBJ2-3; 8 bases match TRBD1. Germline V lookup: CDR1 SGHAT, CDR2 FQNNGV. Germline trimming cut 1 base from V and 5 bases from J; bases unmatched to any gene: 8. This CDR3 is 16 amino acids long. The CDR3 DNA follows: TGTGCCAGCAGCTTAGCCCGACAGGGGTGGATAGATACGCAGTATTTT. This sequence encodes CASSLARQGWIDTQYF.

The chain joins TRBV4-1 to TRBJ2-7; maybe TRBD2 (5 bases). The germline V and J ends were trimmed by 4 bases and 5 bases, with 24 bases remaining between them. This CDR3 has 17 amino acids. Germline CDR1 MGHRA, CDR2 YSYEKL. The CDR3 sequence is CASSPEKTMTSSDEQYF. The DNA of the CDR3 is TGCGCCAGCAGCCCGGAGAAGACTATGACGTCGAGTGACGAGCAGTACTTC.

CDR3 in DNA: TGTGCCACCAGCGCGGGACAGGGAGGAACCGGGGAGCTGTTTTTT. It is translated as CATSAGQGGTGELFF. The gene calls are TRBV15 and TRBJ2-2; TRBD1 matches at 9 bases. V shed 5 bases, J shed 5 bases, and the junction held 6 bases outside the gene matches. Germline V lookup: CDR1 LNHNV, CDR2 YYDKDF (reference sequence). The CDR3 extends over 15 amino acids.

This chain links TRBV4-1 with TRBJ2-7; tentative D call: TRBD2 (6 bases). Trimming cost V 4 bases and J 5 bases, with 18 bases left between them. CDR3 length equals 15 residues. Germline V gene sequence: CDR1 MGHRA, CDR2 YSYEKL. DNA for the CDR3: TGCGCCAGCAGCCCTGGTATTGGGACTCTTGACGAGCAGTACTTC. Residues: CASSPGIGTLDEQYF.

The V and J genes are TRBV28 and TRBJ1-5; 9 bases are a match to TRBD1. This CDR3 contains 16 residues. J was trimmed by 4 bases and V by 5 bases; bases with no gene match: 9. Per the germline V gene, CDR1 is MDHEN and CDR2 is SYDVKM. CDR3 nucleotide sequence: TGTGCCAGCAGTATCCGGGACAGGGCTTCAAATCAGCCCCAGCATTTT. Its translation: CASSIRDRASNQPQHF.

The rearrangement links TRBV5-6 to TRBJ2-1; TRBD1 is a possible D gene (7 bases). V lost 7 bases, J lost 3 bases, and 14 bases lay in between. The length of the CDR3 is 14 residues. Germline assignment: CDR1 SGHDT and CDR2 YYEEEE. Here the CDR3 DNA reads TGTGCCAGCCGTCGGAGGGGGCACTACAATGAGCAGTTCTTC. Encoded protein: CASRRRGHYNEQFF. Filled out from reference TRBV5-6 and TRBJ2-1, the complete variable domain reads DAGVTQSPTHLIKTRGQQVTLRCSPKSGHDTVSWYQQALGQGPQFIFQYYEEEERQRGNFPDRFSGHQFPNYSSELNVNALLLGDSALYLCASRRRGHYNEQFFGPGTRLTVL.